These 5 T cell receptor beta chains came from one sample sequenced in a study of cytomegalovirus exposure and HLA in healthy donors. Both 60 Vbeta primers and 13 Jbeta primers went into the PCR. Clones were read by immunoSEQ multiplex PCR, and TCRdb kept only the in-frame ones, dropping some. The sample has 160,000 or so clones; roughly 80% are singletons. What was sequenced was PBMCs. These receptors all stem from a woman younger than 45 in good health and CMV-seronegative.

The genes are TRBV11-2 and TRBJ2-7; the match to TRBD1 covers 8 bases. This CDR3 region has 17 residues. CDR1 and CDR2 (germline): SGHAT, FQNNGV. V trimming: 5 bases; J trimming: 6 bases; junction bases outside the gene matches: 18. The CDR3 sequence is CASSLTSLPGGTTEQYF. The CDR3 DNA is TGTGCCAGCAGCCTAACTAGTCTGCCAGGGGGCACCACCGAGCAGTACTTC.

This rearrangement joins TRBV19 to TRBJ1-3; D unresolved. CDR3 size: 17 residues. Germline CDR1 reads LNHDA; CDR2 reads SQIVND (reference sequence). Trimming left V 5 bases short and J 0 bases short, with 17 bases between. The CDR3 DNA follows: TGTGCCAGTAGTGCCCCGGGTCTACTTAGCTCTGGAAACACCATATATTTT. It yields the protein CASSAPGLLSSGNTIYF.

The rearrangement links TRBV5-1 to TRBJ2-5, with TRBD2 identical over 9 bases. CDR1 and CDR2 from the germline V gene are SGHRS and YFSETQ. V trimming: 5 bases; J trimming: 5 bases; junction bases outside the gene matches: 7. The CDR3 extends over 14 amino acids. The CDR3 DNA reads TGCGCCAGCAGTGGAGGTCTAGCGGGGGAGACCCAGTACTTC. Translated, it gives CASSGGLAGETQYF.

The count of this clone is one. The chain links TRBV28 to TRBJ1-6; D is ambiguous. V lost 7 bases, J lost 7 bases, and 11 bases lay in between. CDR1 and CDR2 (germline): MDHEN, SYDVKM. The CDR3 consists of 13 residues. Here the CDR3 DNA reads TGTGCCAGCATCCTGTCTACCAATTCACCCCTCCACTTT. Protein sequence: CASILSTNSPLHF.

The chain uses TRBV2 and TRBJ1-5; D not certain. Germline V CDR1 and CDR2: SNHLY, FYNNEI. The CDR3 has 14 residues. Trimming took 4 bases from V and 2 from J, leaving 9 bases between them. CDR3 bases: TGTGCCAGCAGTGTGAGGGTGGGCAATCAGCCCCAGCATTTT. As protein: CASSVRVGNQPQHF.